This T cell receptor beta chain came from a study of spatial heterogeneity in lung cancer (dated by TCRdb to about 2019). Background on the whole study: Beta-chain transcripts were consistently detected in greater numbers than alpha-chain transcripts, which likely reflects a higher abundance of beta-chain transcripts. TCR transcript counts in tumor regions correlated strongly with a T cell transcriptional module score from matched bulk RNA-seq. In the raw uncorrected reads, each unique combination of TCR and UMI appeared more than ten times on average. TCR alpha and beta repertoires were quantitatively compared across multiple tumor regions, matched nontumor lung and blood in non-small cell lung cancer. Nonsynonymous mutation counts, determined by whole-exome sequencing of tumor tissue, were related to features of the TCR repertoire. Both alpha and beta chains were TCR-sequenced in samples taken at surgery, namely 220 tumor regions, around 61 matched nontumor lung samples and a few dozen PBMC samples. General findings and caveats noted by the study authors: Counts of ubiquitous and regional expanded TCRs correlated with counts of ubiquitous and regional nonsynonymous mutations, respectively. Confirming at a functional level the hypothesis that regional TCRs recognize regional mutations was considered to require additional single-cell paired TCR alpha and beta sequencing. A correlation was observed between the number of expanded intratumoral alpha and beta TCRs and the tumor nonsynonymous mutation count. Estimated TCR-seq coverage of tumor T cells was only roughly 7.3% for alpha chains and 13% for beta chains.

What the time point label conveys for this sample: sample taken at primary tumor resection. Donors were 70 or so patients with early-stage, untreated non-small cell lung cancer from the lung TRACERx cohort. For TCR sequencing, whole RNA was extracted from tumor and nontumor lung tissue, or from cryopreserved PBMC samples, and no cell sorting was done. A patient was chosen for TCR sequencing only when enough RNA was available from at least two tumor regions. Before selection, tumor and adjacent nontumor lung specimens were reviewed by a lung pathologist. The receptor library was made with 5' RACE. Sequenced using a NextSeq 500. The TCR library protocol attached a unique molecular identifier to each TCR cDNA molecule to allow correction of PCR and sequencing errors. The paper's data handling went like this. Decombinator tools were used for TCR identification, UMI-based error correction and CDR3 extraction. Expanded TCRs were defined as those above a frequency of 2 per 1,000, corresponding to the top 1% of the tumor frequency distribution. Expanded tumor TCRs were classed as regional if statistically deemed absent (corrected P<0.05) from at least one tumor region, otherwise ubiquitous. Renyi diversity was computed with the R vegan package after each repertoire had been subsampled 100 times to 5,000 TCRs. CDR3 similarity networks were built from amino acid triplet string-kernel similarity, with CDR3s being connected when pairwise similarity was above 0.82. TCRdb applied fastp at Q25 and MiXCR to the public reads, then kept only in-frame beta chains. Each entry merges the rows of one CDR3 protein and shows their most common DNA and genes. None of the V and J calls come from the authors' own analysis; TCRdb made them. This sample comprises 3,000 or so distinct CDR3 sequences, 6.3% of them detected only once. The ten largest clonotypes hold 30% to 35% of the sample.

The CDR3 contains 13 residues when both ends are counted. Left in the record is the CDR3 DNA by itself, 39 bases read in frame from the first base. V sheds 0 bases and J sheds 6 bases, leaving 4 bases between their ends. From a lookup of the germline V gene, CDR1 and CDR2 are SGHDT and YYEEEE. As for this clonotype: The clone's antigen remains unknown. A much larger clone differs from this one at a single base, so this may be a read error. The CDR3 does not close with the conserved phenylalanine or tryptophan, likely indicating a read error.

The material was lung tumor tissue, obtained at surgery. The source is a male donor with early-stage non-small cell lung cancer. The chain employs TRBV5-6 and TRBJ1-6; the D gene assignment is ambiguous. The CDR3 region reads CASSLEGNSPLHY. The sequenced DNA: TGTGCCAGCAGCTTGGAGGGTAATTCACCCCTCCACTAT.